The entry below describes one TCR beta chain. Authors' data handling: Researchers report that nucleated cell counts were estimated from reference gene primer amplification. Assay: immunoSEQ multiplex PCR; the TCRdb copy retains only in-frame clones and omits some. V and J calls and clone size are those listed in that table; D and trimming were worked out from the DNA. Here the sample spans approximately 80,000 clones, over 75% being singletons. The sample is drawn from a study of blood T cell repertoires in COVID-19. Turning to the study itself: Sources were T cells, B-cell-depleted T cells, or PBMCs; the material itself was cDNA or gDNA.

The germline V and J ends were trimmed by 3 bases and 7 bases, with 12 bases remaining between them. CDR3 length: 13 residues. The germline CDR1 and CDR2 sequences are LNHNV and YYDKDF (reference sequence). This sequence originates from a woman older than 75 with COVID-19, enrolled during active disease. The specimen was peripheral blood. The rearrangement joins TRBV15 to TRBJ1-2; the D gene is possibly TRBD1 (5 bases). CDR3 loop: CATSSRGALGYTF. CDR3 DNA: TGTGCCACCAGCAGTAGGGGCGCGCTTGGCTACACCTTC.